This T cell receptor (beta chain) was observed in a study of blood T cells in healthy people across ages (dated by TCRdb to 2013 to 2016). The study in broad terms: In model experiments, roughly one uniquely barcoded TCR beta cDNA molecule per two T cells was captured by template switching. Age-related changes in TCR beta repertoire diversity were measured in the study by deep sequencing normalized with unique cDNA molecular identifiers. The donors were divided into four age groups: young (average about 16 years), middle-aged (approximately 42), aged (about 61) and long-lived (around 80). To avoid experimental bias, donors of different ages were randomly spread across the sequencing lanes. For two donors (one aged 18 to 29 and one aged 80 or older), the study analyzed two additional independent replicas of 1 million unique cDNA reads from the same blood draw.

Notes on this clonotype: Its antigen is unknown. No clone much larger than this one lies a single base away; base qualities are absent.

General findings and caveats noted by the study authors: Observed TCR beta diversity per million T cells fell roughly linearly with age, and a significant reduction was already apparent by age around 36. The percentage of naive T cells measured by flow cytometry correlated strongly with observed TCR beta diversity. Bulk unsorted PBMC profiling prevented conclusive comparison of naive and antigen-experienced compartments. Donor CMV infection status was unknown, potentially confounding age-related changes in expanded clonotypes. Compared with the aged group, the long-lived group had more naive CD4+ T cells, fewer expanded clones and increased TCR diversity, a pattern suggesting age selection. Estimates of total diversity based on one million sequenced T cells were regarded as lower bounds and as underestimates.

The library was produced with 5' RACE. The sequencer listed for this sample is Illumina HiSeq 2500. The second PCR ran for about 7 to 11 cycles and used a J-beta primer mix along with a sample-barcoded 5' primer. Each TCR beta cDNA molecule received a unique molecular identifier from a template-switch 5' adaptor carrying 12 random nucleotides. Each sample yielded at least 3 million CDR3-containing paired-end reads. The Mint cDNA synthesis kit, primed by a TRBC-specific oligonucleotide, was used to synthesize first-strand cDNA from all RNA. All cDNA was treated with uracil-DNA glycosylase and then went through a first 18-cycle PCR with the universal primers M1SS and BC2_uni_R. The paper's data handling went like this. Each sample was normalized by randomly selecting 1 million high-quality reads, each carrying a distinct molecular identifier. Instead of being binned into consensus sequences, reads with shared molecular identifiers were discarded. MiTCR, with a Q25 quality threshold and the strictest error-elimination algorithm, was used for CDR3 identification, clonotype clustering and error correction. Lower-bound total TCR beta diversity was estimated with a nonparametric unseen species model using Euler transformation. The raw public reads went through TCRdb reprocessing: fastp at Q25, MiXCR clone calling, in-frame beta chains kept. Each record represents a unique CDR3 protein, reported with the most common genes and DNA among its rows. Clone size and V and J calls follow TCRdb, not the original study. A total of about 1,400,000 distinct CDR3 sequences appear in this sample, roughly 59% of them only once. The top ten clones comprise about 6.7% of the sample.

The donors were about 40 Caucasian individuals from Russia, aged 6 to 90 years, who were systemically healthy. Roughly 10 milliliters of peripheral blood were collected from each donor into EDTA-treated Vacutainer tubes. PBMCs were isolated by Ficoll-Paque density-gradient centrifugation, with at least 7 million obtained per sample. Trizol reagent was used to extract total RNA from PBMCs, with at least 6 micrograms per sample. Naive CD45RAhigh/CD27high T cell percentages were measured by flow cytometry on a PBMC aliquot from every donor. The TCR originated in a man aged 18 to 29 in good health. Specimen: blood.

CDR3 loop: CSARDRAGFYEQYF. The DNA sequence is as follows: TGCAGTGCTAGAGATCGGGCAGGGTTCTACGAGCAGTACTTC. The chain joins TRBV20-1 to TRBJ2-7; the D gene is perhaps TRBD1, from 5 matching bases. Taken from cysteine to phenylalanine, the CDR3 has 14 residues. CDR3 DNA is the only sequence kept; it has 42 bases, read in frame from the first base. V is shortened by 0 bases, J by 3 bases, and the region joining them spans 12 bases. In the germline V gene (reference sequence), CDR1 corresponds to DFQATT and CDR2 to SNEGSKA.